The 7 T cell receptor beta chains given below trace back to one sample, sequenced in a study of T cell changes during pregnancy in multiple sclerosis. Repertoires were generated with immunoSEQ multiplex PCR, while TCRdb's copy carries only in-frame clones and drops some. The data show some 54,000 clones, with about 92% seen just once and over 1.5% held by the top ten. The sample in question was peripheral blood, obtained after pregnancy. The receptors shown here come from a female donor with multiple sclerosis, enrolled in a pregnancy study.

The genes are TRBV7-3 and TRBJ2-2, with 7 positions matching TRBD1. CDR3 length equals 16 residues. Germline V gene lookup returns CDR1 SGHTA and CDR2 FQGTGA. V lost 5 bases, J lost 0 bases, and 6 bases stayed unmatched. The CDR3 loop reads CASSPRGTSNTGELFF. DNA for the CDR3: TGTGCCAGCAGCCCCAGGGGGACATCGAACACCGGGGAGCTGTTTTTT.

The rearrangement uses TRBV6-4 and TRBJ2-1; 8 bases map to TRBD2. V lost 2 bases, J lost 5 bases, and 8 bases stayed unmatched. Germline CDR1 reads MRHNA; CDR2 reads SNTAGT. The CDR3 consists of 16 residues. CDR3 loop: CASSDQGLGRNNEQFF. The CDR3 nucleotides are TGTGCCAGCAGTGACCAGGGACTAGGGAGAAACAATGAGCAGTTCTTC.

The rearrangement joins TRBV28 to TRBJ2-1, with 9 bases that match TRBD2. This CDR3 comprises 21 residues. V lost 1 base, J lost 5 bases, and 21 bases stayed unmatched. Germline CDR1 and CDR2: MDHEN and SYDVKM. The CDR3 loop is CASSLYPGGLALPRPNNEQFF. The CDR3, as DNA: TGTGCCAGCAGTTTATATCCCGGGGGACTAGCTCTCCCTCGACCAAACAATGAGCAGTTCTTC.

CDR3 sequence: CASSLGLAGGGRKETQYF. Here the CDR3 DNA reads TGCGCCAGCAGCTTGGGCCTAGCGGGAGGAGGTAGGAAAGAGACCCAGTACTTC. The chain links TRBV5-1 to TRBJ2-5; 11 bases map to TRBD2. CDR3 length: 18 residues. With V trimmed by 0 bases and J by 3 bases, 10 bases remained unmatched. Per the germline V gene, CDR1 is SGHRS and CDR2 is YFSETQ.

V and J are TRBV14 and TRBJ2-1; TRBD2 matches 11 bases. V shed 0 bases, J shed 12 bases, and the junction held 7 bases outside the gene matches. This CDR3 region has 15 residues. Germline assignment: CDR1 SGHDN and CDR2 FVKESK. The CDR3 coding sequence is TGTGCCAGCAGCCAAGATATGGCTAGCGGGAGGTTGCAGTTCTTC. The encoded protein is CASSQDMASGRLQFF.

V and J are TRBV19 and TRBJ2-6; D is possibly TRBD1 (5 bases). V gave up 5 bases and J gave up 0 bases, with 11 bases separating them. The CDR3 loop spans 16 amino acids. Germline V CDR1 and CDR2: LNHDA, SQIVND (reference sequence). CDR3 nucleotide sequence: TGTGCCAGTAGTGCCGCTCAGGGCTCTGGGGCCAACGTCCTGACTTTC. Translating it yields CASSAAQGSGANVLTF.

The rearrangement uses TRBV21-1 and TRBJ2-2; TRBD2, as called in the table, went unchecked against the DNA. TRBV21-1 is classified as a pseudogene. The CDR3 spans 19 residues. DNA of the CDR3: TGTGCCAGCAGCAAAGATTGGAGACTAGCGGGAGTGAGTACCGGGGAGCTGTTTTTT. The encoded protein is CASSKDWRLAGVSTGELFF.